The 22 T cell receptor beta chains below come from one sample, sequenced in a study of control samples from healthy donors and cancer patients. TCRdb's table, derived via immunoSEQ multiplex PCR, lists solely in-frame clones and lacks some. The sample includes some 90,000 clones, 70% to 90% of them seen just once. The sequencing input was blood. The receptors were sampled from a woman between 55 and 75 years old in good health.

Points on this clone: In the same sample, other DNA sequences code for this CDR3. This chain joins TRBV18 and TRBJ1-1; D is unclear. Germline CDR1 is KGHSH and CDR2 is LQKENI. There are 16 residues in the CDR3. With 0 bases removed from V and 3 bases from J, the gap between germline ends came to 14 bases. The DNA for the CDR3 is TGTGCCAGCTCACCACCGGTGCGGCGGCGGGACACTGAAGCTTTCTTT. Protein sequence: CASSPPVRRRDTEAFF.

The chain has TRBV4-1 and TRBJ2-5; D unclear. In germline, CDR1 is MGHRA, CDR2 YSYEKL. V was cut by 0 bases and J by 5 bases, with 19 bases left in between. The CDR3 length is 17 residues. CDR3: CASSQESFPGYSETQYF. The DNA of the CDR3 is TGCGCCAGCAGCCAAGAATCGTTCCCGGGCTACTCGGAGACCCAGTACTTC.

This clone was observed a single time. The genes are TRBV15 and TRBJ2-1; D perhaps matches TRBD2 (6 bases). V shed 5 bases and J shed 4 bases, with 18 bases lying between them. Germline lookup yields CDR1 LNHNV and CDR2 YYDKDF (reference sequence). The CDR3 is 16 amino acids. The CDR3 reads CATSPRRAESYNEQFF. The CDR3 nucleotides read TGTGCCACCAGCCCACGGAGGGCGGAGAGTTACAATGAGCAGTTCTTC.

The chain combines TRBV28 with TRBJ2-7; D unresolved. This CDR3 is 14 amino acids long. CDR1 and CDR2 from the germline V gene are MDHEN and SYDVKM. Trimming stripped 7 bases from V and 0 bases from J, with 13 bases between. The CDR3 protein is CASTTTGFSYEQYF. The CDR3 region has the DNA TGTGCCAGCACCACAACGGGTTTCTCCTACGAGCAGTACTTC.

V usage is TRBV7-3 and J usage is TRBJ2-5; the D gene could be TRBD1 or TRBD2 (5 bases each). This CDR3 has 15 amino acids. Germline values: CDR1 SGHTA, CDR2 FQGTGA. The V end lost 0 bases, the J end lost 5 bases, and 13 bases lay between the germline ends. The CDR3 DNA is TGTGCCAGCAGCTTAACGGGGGTTAGCCCGGAGACCCAGTACTTC. This gives the protein CASSLTGVSPETQYF. The full variable domain, rest sourced from reference TRBV7-3 and TRBJ2-5, is GAGVSQTPSNKVTEKGKYVELRCDPISGHTALYWYRQSLGQGPEFLIYFQGTGAADDSGLPNDRFFAVRPEGSVSTLKIQRTERGDSAVYLCASSLTGVSPETQYFGPGTRLLVL.

The rearrangement joins TRBV30 to TRBJ2-1; the D gene is possibly TRBD1 (5 bases). With 4 bases removed from V and 4 bases from J, the gap between germline ends came to 11 bases. The CDR3 has 13 amino acids. Germline V lookup: CDR1 GTSNPN, CDR2 SVGIG (reference sequence). The CDR3: CAWTPPGYNEQFF. The CDR3 coding sequence is TGTGCCTGGACCCCCCCAGGGTACAATGAGCAGTTCTTC.

This chain joins TRBV6-4 and TRBJ2-1, with D possibly being TRBD2 (6 bases). CDR1 and CDR2 (germline): MRHNA, SNTAGT. The V and J ends lost 5 bases and 3 bases respectively, with 14 bases between them. The CDR3 covers 15 residues. The CDR3 region is CASSPSGLHYNEQFF. The CDR3 DNA is TGTGCCAGCAGTCCCTCGGGACTCCACTACAATGAGCAGTTCTTC.

The rearrangement uses TRBV3-1 (or the pseudogene TRBV3-2) and TRBJ1-2; a weak D match, TRBD1 (6 bases). The V gene lost 2 bases and the J gene lost 3 bases, with 22 bases spanning the gap. The CDR3 runs to 18 residues. Germline loops: CDR1 LGHDT, CDR2 YNNKEL (reference sequence). The CDR3 spells CASSQMGGWGRQHYGYTF. CDR3 DNA sequence: TGTGCCAGCAGCCAAATGGGGGGATGGGGGCGTCAACACTATGGCTACACCTTC.

This clone is labeled as medium-sized (0.01 to 0.1%). J is TRBJ2-1 and V is TRBV24-1; the D gene could be TRBD1 or TRBD2 (6 bases each). V was clipped by 4 bases and J by 7 bases, with 10 bases between them. Per germline, CDR1 KGHDR and CDR2 SFDVKD. The CDR3 runs 13 residues. CDR3 sequence (DNA): TGTGCCACCAGTGACATAGGGGGGAATGAGCAGTTCTTC. This sequence encodes CATSDIGGNEQFF.

The rearrangement joins TRBV5-1 to TRBJ2-2; D gene unclear. Germline values: CDR1 SGHRS, CDR2 YFSETQ. The CDR3 sequence is 14 residues long. The V end lost 0 bases, the J end lost 4 bases, and 7 bases lay between the germline ends. CDR3 residues: CASSLDPSTGELFF. The CDR3 nucleotides read TGCGCCAGCAGCTTGGACCCCAGCACCGGGGAGCTGTTTTTT.

In its sample, this clone was seen a few times. The V call is TRBV7-3, the J call TRBJ2-3; 11 nucleotides agree with TRBD2. V shed 5 bases and J 6 bases; nucleotides not matched to a gene: 4. The CDR3 covers 14 residues. CDR1 and CDR2 from the germline V gene are SGHTA and FQGTGA. The CDR3 is CASSLTSGKDTQYF. The CDR3 DNA is TGTGCCAGCAGCCTGACTAGCGGGAAGGATACGCAGTATTTT. Combining the CDR3 with reference TRBV7-3 and TRBJ2-3 gives the whole variable domain GAGVSQTPSNKVTEKGKYVELRCDPISGHTALYWYRQSLGQGPEFLIYFQGTGAADDSGLPNDRFFAVRPEGSVSTLKIQRTERGDSAVYLCASSLTSGKDTQYFGPGTRLTVL.

This chain connects TRBV7-3 to TRBJ2-3; D is possibly TRBD2 (6 bases). Germline V CDR1 and CDR2: SGHTA, FQGTGA. The CDR3 runs to 15 residues. Deletions cut 5 bases from V and 1 base from J, with 13 bases between. Here the CDR3 reads CASSPNSGRTDTQYF. CDR3 nucleotides: TGTGCCAGCAGCCCCAACAGCGGGCGCACAGATACGCAGTATTTT.

The chain carries TRBV11-3 and TRBJ1-3, with TRBD1 identical over 10 bases. Germline values: CDR1 SGHNT, CDR2 YENEEA. Trimming at V came to 4 bases and at J to 0 bases, leaving 9 bases not matched to a gene. The CDR3 runs to 18 residues. CDR3 in amino acids: CASSSGQGRFSSGNTIYF. The DNA for the CDR3 is TGTGCCAGCAGCTCGGGACAGGGGCGCTTTTCCTCTGGAAACACCATATATTTT.

The V and J genes are TRBV11-3 and TRBJ2-3, with D maybe TRBD1 (5 bases). Germline lookup yields CDR1 SGHNT and CDR2 YENEEA. This CDR3 region has 15 residues. The ends were cut back, 4 bases at V and 2 bases at J, with 13 bases in the middle. CDR3 DNA sequence: TGTGCCAGCAGCTGGGGCAGCCAGGCCACAGATACGCAGTATTTT. Its translation: CASSWGSQATDTQYF.

This sequence joins TRBV5-1 and TRBJ1-2; D remains unclear. CDR3 length equals 13 residues. Per the germline V gene, CDR1 is SGHRS and CDR2 is YFSETQ. Between the trimmed V and J ends, which lost 1 base and 5 bases, there was a span of 9 bases. CDR3 residues: CASSLTETYGYTF. CDR3 DNA sequence: TGCGCCAGCAGCTTGACAGAAACTTATGGCTACACCTTC.

The rearrangement links TRBV19 to TRBJ1-1, with a tentative D call TRBD1 (5 bases). The CDR3 consists of 13 residues. The germline gives CDR1 LNHDA, CDR2 SQIVND (reference sequence). V dropped 3 bases and J dropped 11 bases, with 16 bases sitting between them. CDR3 protein: CASSIGAVDRAFF. The CDR3 region has the DNA TGTGCCAGTAGTATTGGGGCGGTTGATCGGGCTTTCTTT.

This clone has only a few counts. This chain links TRBV18 with TRBJ2-7, with D perhaps matching TRBD2 (6 bases). V lost 5 bases and J lost 0, with 14 bases in between. Germline V CDR1 and CDR2: KGHSH, LQKENI. This CDR3 region has 15 residues. The CDR3 DNA is TGTGCCAGCTCAGGGTGGAGGGATAGCTCCTACGAGCAGTACTTC. Encoded protein: CASSGWRDSSYEQYF.

The V and J genes are TRBV7-2 and TRBJ2-3, with D uncertain. The CDR3 spans 16 residues. With 4 bases removed from V and 7 bases from J, the gap between germline ends came to 21 bases. Per the germline V gene, CDR1 is SGHTA and CDR2 is FQGNSA. CDR3 sequence: CASSYNKLGPVNTQYF. The CDR3 coding sequence is TGTGCCAGCAGCTACAACAAGCTAGGCCCGGTGAATACGCAGTATTTT.

V and J are TRBV10-2 and TRBJ1-1; D unresolved. The CDR3 runs 13 residues. V was pared by 6 bases and J by 0 bases, with 8 bases between. CDR1 is WSHSY and CDR2 is SAAADI in the germline V gene. The CDR3 nucleotides read TGCGCCAGCAGGCCAGGCCTGAACACTGAAGCTTTCTTT. Translated: CASRPGLNTEAFF.

The V and J genes are TRBV5-8 and TRBJ1-5; weak D call: TRBD1 (5 bases). Germline lookup yields CDR1 SGHTS and CDR2 YDEGEE. The CDR3 is 15 residues long. Trimming pared 2 bases from V and 2 bases from J, leaving 11 bases between. CDR3 loop: CASSFWGGGNQPQHF. The CDR3 bases are TGTGCCAGCAGCTTTTGGGGAGGGGGCAATCAGCCCCAGCATTTT.

This rearrangement joins TRBV28 to TRBJ1-6; a possible D gene is TRBD1 (5 bases). V was trimmed by 6 bases and J by 7 bases, leaving 10 bases between them. This CDR3 has 13 residues. Per germline, CDR1 MDHEN and CDR2 SYDVKM. The CDR3, as DNA: TGTGCCAGCAGGGGGACTAAGAATTCACCCCTCCACTTT. It specifies CASRGTKNSPLHF.

The J gene is TRBJ1-2, the V gene TRBV3-1 (or the pseudogene TRBV3-2); no firm D call. The CDR3 is 12 amino acids. Trimming took 0 bases from V and 5 from J, leaving 4 bases between them. In germline, CDR1 is LGHDT, CDR2 YNNKEL (reference sequence). DNA of the CDR3: TGTGCCAGCAGCCAAGAGATGTATGGCTACACCTTC. Translating it yields CASSQEMYGYTF.